These T cell receptor beta chains were read from a single sample in a study of blood T cell repertoires in COVID-19. The table came from immunoSEQ multiplex PCR; TCRdb's copy has only in-frame clones and leaves some out. Among around 150,000 clones listed, about three quarters were seen once. Sample: PBMCs or T cells enriched from blood (not recorded which). The receptors originated from a woman in her 50s who had recovered from COVID-19. CDR3s include the opening cysteine and the closing phenylalanine or tryptophan. D genes are given only for firm matches. Clone size is shown for a subset of rows, as once, few, many or a class of expanded clone.

14,NA,NA,TRBV9,TRBJ1-5,TGTGCCAGCAGCGCCGGGTCCGTAAATCAGCCCCAGCATTTT,CASSAGSVNQPQHF
14,NA,NA,TRBV5-6,TRBJ2-5,TGTGCCAGCAGCTTGGGGCTAGAACAAGAGACCCAGTACTTC,CASSLGLEQETQYF
17,NA,TRBD1,TRBV28,TRBJ1-5,TGTGCCAGCAGTTTACCCCCCGGGAGACAGGGGGTTCAGCCCCAGCATTTT,CASSLPPGRQGVQPQHF
17,NA,TRBD2,TRBV11-2,TRBJ2-1,TGTGCCAGCAGCCCCCGAGTAGCGGGGAGCTCCTACAATGAGCAGTTCTTC,CASSPRVAGSSYNEQFF
13,NA,NA,TRBV27,TRBJ2-1,TGTGCCAGCAGTTTGCTTAGGGGAAATGAGCAGTTCTTC,CASSLLRGNEQFF
12,NA,NA,TRBV6-5,TRBJ1-2,TGTGCCAGCAGCGACAGGTTCTATGGCTACACCTTC,CASSDRFYGYTF
15,NA,NA,TRBV14,TRBJ1-2,TGTGCCAGCAGCCAAGGCACTACCCGGCGGTATGGCTACACCTTC,CASSQGTTRRYGYTF
16,NA,TRBD1,TRBV6-6,TRBJ2-7,TGTGCCAGCAGTTCTAAAGGACAGGGGGCGAATCACGAGCAGTACTTC,CASSSKGQGANHEQYF
16,NA,TRBD1,TRBV19,TRBJ2-3,TGTGCCAGTAGTAACCCGACAGGGGCCAGGGGGGATACGCAGTATTTT,CASSNPTGARGDTQYF
14,NA,TRBD1,TRBV29-1,TRBJ1-1,TGCAGCGTTGTCGACAGGGTTGCGAACACTGAAGCTTTCTTT,CSVVDRVANTEAFF
17,NA,TRBD2,TRBV11-3,TRBJ2-5,TGTGCCAGCAGCTCCCAGCCCTCGCCTAGCGGGGGTGAGACCCAGTACTTC,CASSSQPSPSGGETQYF
14,few,TRBD1,TRBV4-1,TRBJ2-7,TGCGCCAGCAGCCAAGAGGACAGGTCCTACGAGCAGTACTTC,CASSQEDRSYEQYF
13,few,TRBD2,TRBV11-3,TRBJ2-1,TGTGCCAGCAGCCCGCAGGGAGGGAATGAGCAGTTCTTC,CASSPQGGNEQFF
19,NA,TRBD2,TRBV5-4,TRBJ2-3,TGTGCCAGCAGCTTTAGATTGGACGGGACTAGCGGGAGGGGGAATACGCAGTATTTT,CASSFRLDGTSGRGNTQYF
11,NA,NA,TRBV25-1,TRBJ2-1,TGTGCCAGCAGCCGGGAGAATGAGCAGTTCTTC,CASSRENEQFF
14,few,NA,TRBV2,TRBJ1-2,TGTGCCAGCAGTGAACATTTAGCTAACTATGGCTACACCTTC,CASSEHLANYGYTF
16,few,NA,TRBV3-1/TRBV3-2,TRBJ2-6,TGTGCCAGCAGCCAACTAAACAGGGCCGGGGCCAACGTCCTGACTTTC,CASSQLNRAGANVLTF
13,few,NA,TRBV7-9,TRBJ2-7,TGTGCCAGCAGCTTTAGTGACTCCTACGAGCAGTACTTC,CASSFSDSYEQYF
16,NA,NA,TRBV11-2,TRBJ2-3,TGTGCCAGCAGCCCACGCGGGGGACAGGGCACAGATACGCAGTATTTT,CASSPRGGQGTDTQYF
13,NA,TRBD1,TRBV29-1,TRBJ2-1,TGCAGCGTGGACCGGGACAGTTACAATGAGCAGTTCTTC,CSVDRDSYNEQFF
15,NA,NA,TRBV28,TRBJ1-5,TGTGCCAGCAGTTTATCCCAGGGTGGCAATCAGCCCCAGCATTTT,CASSLSQGGNQPQHF
17,NA,TRBD2,TRBV2,TRBJ2-2,TGTGCCAGCAGTATCCCGGGACTAACCGCGAACACCGGGGAGCTGTTTTTT,CASSIPGLTANTGELFF
16,NA,TRBD2,TRBV27,TRBJ2-1,TGTGCCAGCAGTCGGACTAGCGGGAGAATTCACAATGAGCAGTTCTTC,CASSRTSGRIHNEQFF
15,NA,TRBD2,TRBV28,TRBJ2-7,TGTGCCAGCAGCCCCCCTAGCGGAGAAACCTACGAGCAGTACTTC,CASSPPSGETYEQYF
17,NA,TRBD1,TRBV27,TRBJ1-2,TGTGCCAGCAAGATTCTTCGGACAGGTGTTCCTCCCTATGGCTACACCTTC,CASKILRTGVPPYGYTF
17,NA,TRBD2,TRBV7-8,TRBJ2-2,TGTGCCAGCAGCTTATGGGAGGCGGGGGGGTACACCGGGGAGCTGTTTTTT,CASSLWEAGGYTGELFF
15,NA,TRBD1,TRBV2,TRBJ1-5,TGTGCCAGCTCCGAGGGACAGGCTTTATCTCAGCCCCAGCATTTT,CASSEGQALSQPQHF
15,NA,NA,TRBV30,TRBJ2-3,TGTGCCTGGAGCCCGGCGGGCACCAGCACAGATACGCAGTATTTT,CAWSPAGTSTDTQYF
13,many,TRBD1,TRBV7-2,TRBJ1-2,TGTGCCAGCAGCTTGGACAGGATCTCTGGCTACACCTTC,CASSLDRISGYTF
17,NA,TRBD1,TRBV30,TRBJ1-6,TGTGCCTGGAGTGTAACCCGGACAGGGTGGCATAATTCACCCCTCCACTTT,CAWSVTRTGWHNSPLHF
11,few,NA,TRBV29-1,TRBJ1-4,TGCAGCGTTGAAAGAGGCGAAAAACTGTTTTTT,CSVERGEKLFF
15,NA,TRBD1,TRBV2,TRBJ1-1,TGTGCCAGCAGTGCAACCACAGGGGGCGGCACTGAAGCTTTCTTT,CASSATTGGGTEAFF
13,NA,NA,TRBV25-1,TRBJ2-7,TGTGCCAGCAGTGAACCTAGCAGCTACGAGCAGTACTTC,CASSEPSSYEQYF
13,few,TRBD1,TRBV3-1/TRBV3-2,TRBJ1-2,TGTGCCAGCAGCACGACAGGGGACTATGGCTACACCTTC,CASSTTGDYGYTF
17,once,TRBD2,TRBV4-1,TRBJ2-3,TGCGCCAGCAGCCATGCCGCGGGGGGCCCCCCCGCAGATACGCAGTATTTT,CASSHAAGGPPADTQYF
16,NA,TRBD2,TRBV5-1,TRBJ2-2,TGCGCCAGCAAGGCCGGGGGGGCTGCGAACACCGGGGAGCTGTTTTTT,CASKAGGAANTGELFF
15,NA,TRBD1,TRBV7-8,TRBJ1-5,TGTGCCAGCAGCTTAGGGACAGGGGGCAATCAGCCCCAGCATTTT,CASSLGTGGNQPQHF
17,NA,TRBD1,TRBV7-6,TRBJ2-7,TGTGCCAGCAGCTTAGCGGGGCGGACAGGGGGCGACTACGAGCAGTACTTC,CASSLAGRTGGDYEQYF
14,NA,TRBD1,TRBV12-5,TRBJ1-2,TGTGCTAGTGGTCTCTCCGGGACAGACTATGGCTACACCTTC,CASGLSGTDYGYTF
12,NA,NA,TRBV29-1,TRBJ2-1,TGCAGCGTCGGGACTGGCCCCAATGAGCAGTTCTTC,CSVGTGPNEQFF
12,NA,NA,TRBV5-1,TRBJ2-2,TGCGCCACCCCGGACAGAAGAGGGGAGCTGTTTTTT,CATPDRRGELFF
17,few,TRBD2,TRBV5-1,TRBJ2-3,TGCGCCAGCCGAGACGGGATATTAGCGGGATTCACAGATACGCAGTATTTT,CASRDGILAGFTDTQYF
16,NA,TRBD2,TRBV6-4,TRBJ2-3,TGTGCCAGCAGCCTTGCCCCGGCGGGGGAAGTAGATACGCAGTATTTT,CASSLAPAGEVDTQYF
11,NA,NA,TRBV20-1,TRBJ2-5,TGCAGTGCTAGAGATCATGAGACCCAGTACTTC,CSARDHETQYF
12,NA,NA,TRBV2,TRBJ2-7,TGTGCCAGCATGCCAGACTCCTACGAGCAGTACTTC,CASMPDSYEQYF
15,NA,TRBD2,TRBV28,TRBJ2-1,TGTGCATTAGGGGGACTAGCGGAGCTGGAGGGTGAGCAGTTCTTC,CALGGLAELEGEQFF
16,NA,TRBD2,TRBV27,TRBJ2-7,TGTGCCAGCAGTTTAAAGAGCGGGAACTGGCTCTACGAGCAGTACTTC,CASSLKSGNWLYEQYF
12,NA,NA,TRBV29-1,TRBJ2-3,TGCAGCGTTGAGTACTACACAGATACGCAGTATTTT,CSVEYYTDTQYF
17,NA,TRBD2,TRBV3-1/TRBV3-2,TRBJ2-5,TGTGCCAGCAGCCAAGGTCTCTTTGGAGCGGGGGAAGAGACCCAGTACTTC,CASSQGLFGAGEETQYF
18,NA,TRBD1,TRBV28,TRBJ2-1,TGTGCCAGCAGCCCGGGACAGGGTATGAGGGTCCGTCCCAATGAGCAGTTCTTC,CASSPGQGMRVRPNEQFF